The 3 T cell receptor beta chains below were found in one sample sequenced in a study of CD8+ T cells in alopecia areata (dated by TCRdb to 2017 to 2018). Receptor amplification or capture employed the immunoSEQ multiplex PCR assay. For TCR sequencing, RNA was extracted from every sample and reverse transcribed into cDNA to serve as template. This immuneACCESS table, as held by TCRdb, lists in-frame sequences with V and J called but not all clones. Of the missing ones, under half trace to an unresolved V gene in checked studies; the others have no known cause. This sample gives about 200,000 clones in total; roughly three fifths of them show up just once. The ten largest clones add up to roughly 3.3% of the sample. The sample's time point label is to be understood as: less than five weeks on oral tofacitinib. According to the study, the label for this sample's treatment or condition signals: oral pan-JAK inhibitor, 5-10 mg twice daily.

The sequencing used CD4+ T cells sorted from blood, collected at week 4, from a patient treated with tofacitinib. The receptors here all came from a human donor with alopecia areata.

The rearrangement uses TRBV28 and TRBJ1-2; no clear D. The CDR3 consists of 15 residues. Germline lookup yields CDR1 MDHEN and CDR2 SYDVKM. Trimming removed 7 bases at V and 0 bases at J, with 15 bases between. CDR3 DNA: TGTGCCAGCACTTATGACGGTCCAGCTAACTATGGCTACACCTTC. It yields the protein CASTYDGPANYGYTF.

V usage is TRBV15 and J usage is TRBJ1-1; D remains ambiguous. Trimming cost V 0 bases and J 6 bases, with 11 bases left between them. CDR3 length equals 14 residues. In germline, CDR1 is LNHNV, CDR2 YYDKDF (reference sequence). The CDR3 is CATSRDQILPEAFF. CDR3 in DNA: TGTGCCACCAGCAGAGATCAGATTCTCCCTGAAGCTTTCTTT. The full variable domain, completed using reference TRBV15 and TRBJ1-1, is DAMVIQNPRYQVTQFGKPVTLSCSQTLNHNVMYWYQQKSSQAPKLLFHYYDKDFNNEADTPDNFQSRRPNTSFCFLDIRSPGLGDTAMYLCATSRDQILPEAFFGQGTRLTVV.

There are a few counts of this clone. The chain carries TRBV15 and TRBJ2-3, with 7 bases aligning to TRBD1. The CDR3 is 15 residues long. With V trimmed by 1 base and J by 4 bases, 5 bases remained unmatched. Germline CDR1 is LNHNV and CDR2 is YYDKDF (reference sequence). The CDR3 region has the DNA TGTGCCACCAGCAGAGCGACAGGGATCGCAGATACGCAGTATTTT. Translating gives CATSRATGIADTQYF.